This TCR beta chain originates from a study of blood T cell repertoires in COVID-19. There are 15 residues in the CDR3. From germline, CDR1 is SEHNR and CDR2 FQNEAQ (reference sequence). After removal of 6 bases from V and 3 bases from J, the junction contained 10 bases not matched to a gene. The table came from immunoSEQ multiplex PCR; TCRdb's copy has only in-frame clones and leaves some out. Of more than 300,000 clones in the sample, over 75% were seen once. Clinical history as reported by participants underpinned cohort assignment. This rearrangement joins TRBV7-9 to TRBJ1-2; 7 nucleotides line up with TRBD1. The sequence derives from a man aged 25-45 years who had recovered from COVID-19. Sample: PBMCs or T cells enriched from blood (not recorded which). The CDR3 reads CASSQGQLRDYGYTF. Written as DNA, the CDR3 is TGTGCCAGCAGTCAGGGACAGCTCCGAGACTATGGCTACACCTTC.